The rows below give T cell receptor beta chains drawn from one sample of a study of OX40 agonist ivuxolimab in advanced cancers. Produced via immunoSEQ multiplex PCR; TCRdb's table is partial and in-frame only. Among about 76,000 clones listed, 80% to 90% were seen once. The material sequenced was CD4+ or CD8+ T cells sorted from blood, taken in a trial of the OX40 agonist ivuxolimab. The receptors shown here come from an adult with an advanced solid tumor such as melanoma, head and neck, liver or kidney cancer. Both conserved end residues are part of each CDR3.

cdr3_length: 14
v_call: TRBV9
cdr3_aa: CASSVEPGSYEQYF

cdr3_length: 14
v_call: TRBV27
cdr3_aa: CASSPAGVNTEAFF

cdr3_length: 15
v_call: TRBV6-4
cdr3_aa: CASRPSGTAAYGYTF

cdr3_length: 15
v_call: TRBV4-2
cdr3_aa: CASSSGGGRNTEAFF

cdr3_length: 12
v_call: TRBV7-9
cdr3_aa: CASSSQQGKQYF

cdr3_length: 18
v_call: TRBV9
cdr3_aa: CASSVGTSGGPTTDTQYF

cdr3_length: 17
v_call: TRBV19
cdr3_aa: CASSKGDRGRWADTQYF

cdr3_length: 16
v_call: TRBV27
cdr3_aa: CASSSRLATNTGELFF

cdr3_length: 17
v_call: TRBV5-1
cdr3_aa: CASSRTTSGGSTDTQYF

cdr3_length: 18
v_call: TRBV10-3
cdr3_aa: CAISSGTSGTTSTDTQYF

cdr3_length: 15
v_call: TRBV6-1
cdr3_aa: CASSEEGTVSYEQYF

cdr3_length: 14
v_call: TRBV18
cdr3_aa: CASSPPSLNTEAFF

cdr3_length: 13
v_call: TRBV29-1
cdr3_aa: CSVALAGVGEQYF

cdr3_length: 14
v_call: TRBV5-6
cdr3_aa: CASSAVLLNYGYTF

cdr3_length: 16
v_call: TRBV5-4
cdr3_aa: CASSRISGSSYNEQFF

cdr3_length: 14
v_call: TRBV7-2
cdr3_aa: CASSLETGNSPLHF

cdr3_length: 14
v_call: TRBV5-1
cdr3_aa: CASSLVAGSYEQYF

cdr3_length: 12
v_call: TRBV18
cdr3_aa: CASSPPRGGYTF

cdr3_length: 15
v_call: TRBV5-8
cdr3_aa: CASSLPGEDTGELFF

cdr3_length: 13
v_call: TRBV2
cdr3_aa: CASQQGIKETQYF

cdr3_length: 15
v_call: TRBV7-2
cdr3_aa: CASSLGAGGGEKLFF

cdr3_length: 18
v_call: TRBV9
cdr3_aa: CASSVGPPRVGNTGELFF

cdr3_length: 15
v_call: TRBV12-5
cdr3_aa: CASGLMTGGGEKLFF

cdr3_length: 15
v_call: TRBV27
cdr3_aa: CASSRDRGNTGELFF

cdr3_length: 13
v_call: TRBV5-1
cdr3_aa: CASRGQGGNEQFF

cdr3_length: 16
v_call: TRBV7-9
cdr3_aa: CASSLEPADNNSPLHF

cdr3_length: 15
v_call: TRBV18
cdr3_aa: CASSHSWAILNTIYF

cdr3_length: 14
v_call: TRBV5-8
cdr3_aa: CASSLGDNTGELFF

cdr3_length: 15
v_call: TRBV7-9
cdr3_aa: CASSTQGGPANEQFF

cdr3_length: 18
v_call: TRBV18
cdr3_aa: CASSNRGIDKSSGNTIYF

cdr3_length: 15
v_call: TRBV6-5
cdr3_aa: CASSYPGTGTEKLFF

cdr3_length: 14
v_call: TRBV6-1
cdr3_aa: CASSVQGNYNEQFF

cdr3_length: 15
v_call: TRBV6-6
cdr3_aa: CASSSGQGASDTQYF

cdr3_length: 16
v_call: TRBV5-1
cdr3_aa: CASSAAFSTGATEAFF

cdr3_length: 17
v_call: TRBV27
cdr3_aa: CASSLRLAGGPADTQYF

cdr3_length: 10
v_call: TRBV20-1
cdr3_aa: CSATMNEQFF

cdr3_length: 13
v_call: TRBV7-6
cdr3_aa: CASSPSTSGEQFF

cdr3_length: 16
v_call: TRBV19
cdr3_aa: CASSPGQGALSEKLFF

cdr3_length: 15
v_call: TRBV5-6
cdr3_aa: CASSLAGQDTYEQYF

cdr3_length: 13
v_call: TRBV11-3
cdr3_aa: CASSLGFGETQYF

cdr3_length: 15
v_call: TRBV5-4
cdr3_aa: CASSSPRGPAGELFF

cdr3_length: 15
v_call: TRBV7-9
cdr3_aa: CASSLVGTSFNEQFF

cdr3_length: 14
v_call: TRBV19
cdr3_aa: CASINRGSNQPQHF

cdr3_length: 16
v_call: TRBV19
cdr3_aa: CASKFGTAQNTGELFF

cdr3_length: 13
v_call: TRBV18
cdr3_aa: CASSAERGSGYTF

cdr3_length: 12
v_call: TRBV6-1
cdr3_aa: CASKWTGTEAFF

cdr3_length: 14
v_call: TRBV18
cdr3_aa: CASSPSDQGHGYTF

cdr3_length: 19
v_call: TRBV4-1
cdr3_aa: CASSYQGGKGNRGFDEQYF

cdr3_length: 16
v_call: TRBV27
cdr3_aa: CASRFAGGGPPDTQYF

cdr3_length: 17
v_call: TRBV7-5
cdr3_aa: CARSAPGTPNLQNTIYF

cdr3_length: 13
v_call: TRBV29-1
cdr3_aa: CSVEGQDTGELFF

cdr3_length: 14
v_call: TRBV7-9
cdr3_aa: CASEPPGQVYEQYF

cdr3_length: 13
v_call: TRBV29-1
cdr3_aa: CSTSGGAISEQYF

cdr3_length: 14
v_call: TRBV15
cdr3_aa: CATSREQQTYEQYF